Presented here are 3 T cell receptor beta chains from one specimen sequenced in a study of blood T cell repertoires in COVID-19. Assay used: immunoSEQ multiplex PCR; TCRdb lists only in-frame clones, some missing. The table includes fewer than 300,000 clones, under 90% detected once. The sequenced sample consisted of PBMCs or T cells enriched from blood (not recorded which). The receptors shown here come from a man between 18 and 29 years old who had recovered from COVID-19.

The chain carries TRBV6-5 and TRBJ1-1; possibly TRBD1 for D (6 bases). The CDR3 runs to 14 residues. Looked up from germline, CDR1 is MNHEY and CDR2 is SVGAGI. The V end lost 7 bases, the J end lost 1 base, and 13 bases lay between the germline ends. The CDR3, as DNA: TGTGCCAGCACCCAAAGGGGGTGGAACACTGAAGCTTTCTTT. Protein product: CASTQRGWNTEAFF.

This clone turned up a few times. The gene calls are TRBV5-1 and TRBJ1-3, with D maybe TRBD1 (5 bases). This CDR3 comprises 16 residues. V was clipped by 4 bases and J by 2 bases, with 16 bases between them. From germline, CDR1 is SGHRS and CDR2 YFSETQ. The CDR3 coding sequence is TGCGCCAGCAGCGAGCGATCAGGGTTAACTGGAAACACCATATATTTT. Its translation is CASSERSGLTGNTIYF.

The V call is TRBV7-9, the J call TRBJ1-2; D might be TRBD1 (5 bases). The CDR3 contains 14 residues. Looked up from germline, CDR1 is SEHNR and CDR2 is FQNEAQ (reference sequence). Trimming pared 8 bases from V and 1 base from J, leaving 14 bases between. The CDR3 reads CASATETVNYGYTF. The DNA for the CDR3 is TGTGCCAGCGCGACAGAGACTGTTAACTATGGCTACACCTTC.